These 25 T cell receptor beta chains were all obtained from the same sample, sequenced in a study of T cell changes during pregnancy in multiple sclerosis. Clones were read by immunoSEQ multiplex PCR, and TCRdb kept only the in-frame ones, dropping some. Of about 100,000 clones listed, around 92% are singletons. Source: peripheral blood, taken before pregnancy. The source is a female donor with multiple sclerosis, enrolled in a pregnancy study.

This chain connects TRBV7-9 to TRBJ2-7; 7 bases match TRBD1. The CDR3 is 17 amino acids. After removal of 5 bases from V and 4 bases from J, the junction contained 17 bases not matched to a gene. Germline V gene data show CDR1 as SEHNR and CDR2 as FQNEAQ (reference sequence). CDR3 bases: TGTGCCAGCAGCCACCCCCCGGGCCAGGGGGTTGCTTACGAGCAGTACTTC. Translating it yields CASSHPPGQGVAYEQYF. The full variable domain, rest sourced from reference TRBV7-9 and TRBJ2-7, is DTGVSQNPRHKITKRGQNVTFRCDPISEHNRLYWYRQTLGQGPEFLTYFQNEAQLEKSRLLSDRFSAERPKGSFSTLEIQRTEQGDSAMYLCASSHPPGQGVAYEQYFGPGTRLTVT.

This chain uses TRBV29-1 with TRBJ1-2; 8 nucleotides match TRBD1. With V trimmed by 6 bases and J by 4 bases, 10 bases remained unmatched. This CDR3 is 14 amino acids long. Germline assignment: CDR1 SQVTM and CDR2 ANQGSEA. CDR3 amino acids: CSVPRGPTPYGYTF. The DNA for the CDR3 is TGCAGCGTCCCCAGGGGGCCTACTCCCTATGGCTACACCTTC.

This chain connects TRBV29-1 to TRBJ1-1; D gene unclear. This CDR3 comprises 15 residues. Germline lookup yields CDR1 SQVTM and CDR2 ANQGSEA. The germline V and J ends were trimmed by 0 bases and 2 bases, with 13 bases remaining between them. CDR3 region: CSVEDPGEINTEAFF. CDR3 coding DNA: TGCAGCGTTGAAGATCCCGGGGAAATAAACACTGAAGCTTTCTTT.

V is TRBV27 and J is TRBJ2-1; D perhaps matches TRBD2 (6 bases). V dropped 1 base and J dropped 0 bases, with 7 bases sitting between them. The germline CDR1 and CDR2 sequences are MNHEY and SMNVEV (reference sequence). The CDR3 sequence is 15 residues long. The CDR3 bases are TGTGCCAGCAGTTTATTTAGCGGCTCCTACAATGAGCAGTTCTTC. This gives the protein CASSLFSGSYNEQFF.

The chain links TRBV5-5 to TRBJ1-2, with D tentatively TRBD1 (6 bases). There are 14 residues in the CDR3. Germline V CDR1 and CDR2: SGHKS, YYEKEE (reference sequence). V lost 3 bases and J 4 bases, leaving 13 bases between the germline ends. CDR3: CASSSGATVYGYTF. The CDR3 bases are TGTGCCAGCAGCTCAGGGGCCACAGTCTATGGCTACACCTTC. The entire variable domain, with the rest obtained from reference TRBV5-5 and TRBJ1-2, is as follows: DAGVTQSPTHLIKTRGQQVTLRCSPISGHKSVSWYQQVLGQGPQFIFQYYEKEERGRGNFPDRFSARQFPNYSSELNVNALLLGDSALYLCASSSGATVYGYTFGSGTRLTVV.

The rearrangement uses TRBV5-6 and TRBJ1-1; possibly TRBD1 for D (5 bases). V lost 0 bases to trimming and J lost 1 base, with 16 bases between them. CDR3 length: 17 amino acids. CDR1 is SGHDT, CDR2 YYEEEE, per germline. CDR3 in amino acids: CASSLEQGLNANTEAFF. The CDR3 nucleotides read TGTGCCAGCAGCTTGGAGCAGGGTTTAAATGCGAACACTGAAGCTTTCTTT.

The chain employs TRBV27 and TRBJ2-1, with D maybe TRBD2 (6 bases). CDR3 length equals 15 residues. V dropped 7 bases and J dropped 9 bases, with 22 bases sitting between them. The V gene's germline CDR1 is MNHEY and CDR2 SMNVEV (reference sequence). In nucleotides, the CDR3 is TGTGCCAGCAACCCCTCGTGGGCTAGCGAGGTTGAGCAGTTCTTC. It encodes CASNPSWASEVEQFF.

The chain combines TRBV7-9 with TRBJ2-7; 9 bases match TRBD2. Germline V lookup: CDR1 SEHNR, CDR2 FQNEAQ (reference sequence). Unmatched junction bases numbered 11, after V lost 8 bases and J lost 3 bases. The CDR3 runs to 15 residues. As DNA, the CDR3 is TGTGCCAGCGGACTTACTAGCGGGTCGAACTACGAGCAGTACTTC. This codes for CASGLTSGSNYEQYF.

The chain recombines TRBV4-2 with TRBJ1-2; 11 bases line up with TRBD1. The CDR3 consists of 16 residues. J lost 4 bases, V lost 2 bases, and 6 bases had no gene match. In germline, CDR1 is LGHNA, CDR2 YNFKEQ. The CDR3 region is CASSQKRTGGPYGYTF. Written as DNA, the CDR3 is TGTGCCAGCAGCCAAAAAAGGACAGGGGGCCCCTATGGCTACACCTTC.

V and J are TRBV7-8 and TRBJ2-7; 10 bases fit TRBD2. The CDR3 is made up of 15 amino acids. V was pared by 5 bases and J by 2 bases, with 6 bases of the junction left unmatched. Germline loops: CDR1 SGHVS, CDR2 FQNEAQ. The CDR3 bases are TGTGCCAGCAGCCCCCGGACTAGCGGCCCCTACGAGCAGTACTTC. Its translation: CASSPRTSGPYEQYF. Full variable domain (missing parts from reference TRBV7-8 and TRBJ2-7): GAGVSQSPRYKVAKRGQDVALRCDPISGHVSLFWYQQALGQGPEFLTYFQNEAQLDKSGLPSDRFFAERPEGSVSTLKIQRTQQEDSAVYLCASSPRTSGPYEQYFGPGTRLTVT.

The chain carries TRBV27 and TRBJ1-2; possibly TRBD1 for D (5 bases). The CDR3 consists of 14 residues. Germline V gene sequence: CDR1 MNHEY, CDR2 SMNVEV (reference sequence). V was pared by 7 bases and J by 4 bases, with 16 bases between. The CDR3 loop reads CASTSDTASYGYTF. For the CDR3, the DNA is TGTGCCAGCACCTCGGACACGGCGAGCTATGGCTACACCTTC.

CDR3 nucleotide sequence: TGTGCCAGCAGTCGGGCTAGCGGGTACGAGCAGTACTTC. This codes for CASSRASGYEQYF. The chain couples TRBV27 to TRBJ2-7; 8 bases are shared with TRBD2. Germline V gives CDR1 MNHEY, CDR2 SMNVEV (reference sequence). This CDR3 is built from 13 residues. With V trimmed by 5 bases and J by 4 bases, 4 bases remained unmatched.

The chain recombines TRBV9 with TRBJ2-5; 11 nucleotides match TRBD1. J was trimmed by 5 bases and V by 3 bases; bases with no gene match: 3. In germline, CDR1 is SGDLS, CDR2 YYNGEE. CDR3 length: 14 residues. The CDR3 reads CASSARTGGETQYF. Written as DNA, the CDR3 is TGTGCCAGCAGCGCTAGGACAGGGGGCGAGACCCAGTACTTC.

The chain carries TRBV19 and TRBJ1-2; D is unclear. Between the trimmed V and J ends, which lost 3 bases and 4 bases, there was a span of 12 bases. CDR1 LNHDA and CDR2 SQIVND come from the germline V gene (reference sequence). This CDR3 region has 14 residues. Written as DNA, the CDR3 is TGTGCCAGTAGTATGTTGGAGGGCAGCTATGGCTACACCTTC. Protein product: CASSMLEGSYGYTF.

This chain joins TRBV7-2 and TRBJ1-1, with 8 nucleotides matching TRBD1. The CDR3 is made up of 13 amino acids. Germline trimming cut 4 bases from V and 8 bases from J; bases unmatched to any gene: 6. Per the germline V gene, CDR1 is SGHTA and CDR2 is FQGNSA. Here the CDR3 DNA reads TGTGCCAGCAGCTCCCGACAGGGGAAGGAAGCTTTCTTT. It yields the protein CASSSRQGKEAFF.

This chain uses TRBV4-1 with TRBJ2-7, with 7 bases matching TRBD1. The germline CDR1 and CDR2 sequences are MGHRA and YSYEKL. The junction had 7 bases not matched to a gene; V was cut back by 3 bases and J by 2 bases. This CDR3 region has 15 residues. The CDR3 sequence: CASSHYRDSTYEQYF. In DNA form, the CDR3 reads TGCGCCAGCAGCCACTACCGGGACAGCACCTACGAGCAGTACTTC.

V usage is TRBV7-9 and J usage is TRBJ1-1; a possible D gene is TRBD1 (5 bases). Trimming took 5 bases from V and 4 from J, leaving 17 bases between them. Germline assignment: CDR1 SEHNR and CDR2 FQNEAQ (reference sequence). The CDR3 has 15 residues. The CDR3 region is CASSRIRGGGTEAFF. CDR3 nucleotides: TGTGCCAGCAGCCGGATACGGGGGGGAGGCACTGAAGCTTTCTTT.

This clone came up once. This chain connects TRBV5-4 to TRBJ1-1, with a weak D call TRBD1 (5 bases). Germline-derived CDR1 and CDR2 are SGHNT and YYREEE (reference sequence). The V and J ends lost 4 bases and 9 bases respectively, with 13 bases between them. CDR3 length: 12 amino acids. CDR3 nucleotides: TGTGCCAGCAGCGCGGTAGGACAACAAGCTTTCTTT. It codes for CASSAVGQQAFF.

This chain links TRBV19 with TRBJ1-3, with 7 bases aligning to TRBD1. Germline V gene data show CDR1 as LNHDA and CDR2 as SQIVND (reference sequence). The CDR3 is made up of 14 amino acids. The V segment lost 3 bases and the J segment 4 bases; nucleotides outside the gene matches: 3. The CDR3: CASSIRGQGNTIYF. In DNA, the CDR3 is TGTGCCAGTAGTATTAGGGGGCAAGGAAACACCATATATTTT. Full variable domain (outside the CDR3, taken from reference TRBV19 and TRBJ1-3): DGGITQSPKYLFRKEGQNVTLSCEQNLNHDAMYWYRQDPGQGLRLIYYSQIVNDFQKGDIAEGYSVSREKKESFPLTVTSAQKNPTAFYLCASSIRGQGNTIYFGEGSWLTVV.

The chain carries TRBV28 and TRBJ2-3; 11 bases line up with TRBD2. Germline V CDR1 and CDR2: MDHEN, SYDVKM. This CDR3 is 16 amino acids long. J lost 5 bases, V lost 5 bases, and 9 bases had no gene match. DNA of the CDR3: TGTGCCAGCAGTGCCAATAGCGGGAGGGTACAAGATACGCAGTATTTT. Encoded protein: CASSANSGRVQDTQYF.

This clone was detected a few times. The chain links TRBV11-1 to TRBJ1-1; D is possibly TRBD1 (5 bases). Germline lookup yields CDR1 SGHAT and CDR2 FQDESV (reference sequence). This CDR3 is built from 14 residues. V dropped 1 base and J dropped 8 bases, with 14 bases sitting between them. CDR3 coding DNA: TGTGCCAGCAGCTTAGAATATGCAGGGCTAGAAGCTTTCTTT. Encoded protein: CASSLEYAGLEAFF.

This chain joins TRBV7-9 and TRBJ2-5; 7 positions match TRBD1. The CDR3 consists of 17 residues. Germline lookup yields CDR1 SEHNR and CDR2 FQNEAQ (reference sequence). After removal of 1 base from V and 5 bases from J, the junction contained 13 bases not matched to a gene. CDR3 in amino acids: CASSLEASGGVGETQYF. The DNA for the CDR3 is TGTGCCAGCAGCTTAGAGGCTTCAGGGGGAGTGGGTGAGACCCAGTACTTC.

The V and J genes are TRBV27 and TRBJ2-1; the D gene is possibly TRBD2 (6 bases). V dropped 4 bases and J dropped 5 bases, with 12 bases sitting between them. CDR1 and CDR2 (germline): MNHEY, SMNVEV (reference sequence). This CDR3 has 14 residues. The CDR3 here is CASSWGGADNEQFF. The CDR3 nucleotides read TGTGCCAGCAGTTGGGGCGGGGCCGACAATGAGCAGTTCTTC.

The rearrangement uses TRBV18 and TRBJ2-5; 15 bases line up with TRBD2. The V gene end was trimmed by 6 bases and the J gene end by 4 bases; junction bases not matched to a gene: 12. The CDR3 is 18 amino acids. Germline lookup yields CDR1 KGHSH and CDR2 LQKENI. CDR3 DNA: TGTGCCAGCTCTCCCGGACTAGCGGGAGGGCCAGAAGGAGAGACCCAGTACTTC. Translated, it gives CASSPGLAGGPEGETQYF.

The rearrangement joins TRBV7-3 to TRBJ2-5, with TRBD1 matching over 7 bases. V gave up 3 bases and J gave up 1 base; unmatched junction bases: 2. Germline V gives CDR1 SGHTA, CDR2 FQGTGA. CDR3 length equals 14 residues. CDR3 residues: CASSLTGPQETQYF. The CDR3 bases are TGTGCCAGCAGCTTGACAGGGCCCCAAGAGACCCAGTACTTC.